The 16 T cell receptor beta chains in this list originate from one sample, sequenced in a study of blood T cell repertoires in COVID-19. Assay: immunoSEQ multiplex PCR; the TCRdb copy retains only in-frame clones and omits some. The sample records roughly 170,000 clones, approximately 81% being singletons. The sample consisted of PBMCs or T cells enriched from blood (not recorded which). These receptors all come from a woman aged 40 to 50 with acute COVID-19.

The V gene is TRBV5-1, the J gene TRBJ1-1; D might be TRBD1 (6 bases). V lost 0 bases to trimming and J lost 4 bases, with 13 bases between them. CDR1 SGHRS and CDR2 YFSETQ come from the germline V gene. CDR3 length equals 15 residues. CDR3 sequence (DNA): TGCGCCAGCAGCTTGGGGCAGGGGTTGAGCACTGAAGCTTTCTTT. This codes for CASSLGQGLSTEAFF.

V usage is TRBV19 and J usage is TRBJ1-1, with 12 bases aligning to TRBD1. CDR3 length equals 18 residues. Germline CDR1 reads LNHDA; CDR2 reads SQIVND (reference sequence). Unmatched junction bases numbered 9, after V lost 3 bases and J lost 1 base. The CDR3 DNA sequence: TGTGCCAGTAGTATTAGGTGGGGACAGGGGGCGGCGAACACTGAAGCTTTCTTT. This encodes CASSIRWGQGAANTEAFF.

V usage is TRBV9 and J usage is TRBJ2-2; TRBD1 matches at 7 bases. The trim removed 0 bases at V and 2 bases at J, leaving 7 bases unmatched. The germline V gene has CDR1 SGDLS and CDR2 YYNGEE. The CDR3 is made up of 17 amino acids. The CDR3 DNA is TGTGCCAGCAGCGTAGGGGTAGGGGGCGAAAACACCGGGGAGCTGTTTTTT. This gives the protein CASSVGVGGENTGELFF.

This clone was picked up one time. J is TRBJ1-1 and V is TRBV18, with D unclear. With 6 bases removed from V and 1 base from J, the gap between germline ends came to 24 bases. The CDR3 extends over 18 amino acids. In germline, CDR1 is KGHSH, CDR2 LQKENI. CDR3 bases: TGTGCCAGCTCCTCGCTTCGAGGGAAGGTGAAACCGAACACTGAAGCTTTCTTT. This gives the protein CASSSLRGKVKPNTEAFF.

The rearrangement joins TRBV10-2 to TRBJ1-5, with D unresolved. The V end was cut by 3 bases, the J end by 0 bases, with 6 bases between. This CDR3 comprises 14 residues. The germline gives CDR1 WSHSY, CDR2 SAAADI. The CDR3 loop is CASSDSHSNQPQHF. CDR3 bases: TGCGCCAGCAGTGACAGTCATAGCAATCAGCCCCAGCATTTT.

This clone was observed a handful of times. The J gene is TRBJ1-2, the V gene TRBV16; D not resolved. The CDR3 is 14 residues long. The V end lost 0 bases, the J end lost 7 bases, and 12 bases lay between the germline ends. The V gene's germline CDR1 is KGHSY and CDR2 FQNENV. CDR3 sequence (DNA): TGTGCCAGCAGCCAATCCTCTTCAGGTTTTGGCTACACCTTC. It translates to CASSQSSSGFGYTF.

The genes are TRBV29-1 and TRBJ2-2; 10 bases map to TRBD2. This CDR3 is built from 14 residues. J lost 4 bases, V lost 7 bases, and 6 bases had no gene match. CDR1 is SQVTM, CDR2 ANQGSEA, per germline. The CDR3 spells CSGRAGGRTGELFF. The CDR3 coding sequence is TGCAGCGGCAGAGCGGGAGGGCGCACCGGGGAGCTGTTTTTT.

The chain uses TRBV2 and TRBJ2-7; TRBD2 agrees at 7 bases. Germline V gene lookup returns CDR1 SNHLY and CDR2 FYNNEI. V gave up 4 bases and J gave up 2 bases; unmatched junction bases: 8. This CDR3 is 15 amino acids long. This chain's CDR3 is CASSAQGGSAYEQYF. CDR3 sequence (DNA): TGTGCCAGCAGTGCCCAGGGAGGGTCGGCCTACGAGCAGTACTTC.

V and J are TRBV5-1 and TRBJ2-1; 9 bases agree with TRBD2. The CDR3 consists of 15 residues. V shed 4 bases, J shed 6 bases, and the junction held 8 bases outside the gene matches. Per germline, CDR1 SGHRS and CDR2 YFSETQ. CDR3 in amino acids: CASSPGTSSSNEQFF. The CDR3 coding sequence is TGCGCCAGCAGCCCCGGGACTAGCAGTTCCAATGAGCAGTTCTTC.

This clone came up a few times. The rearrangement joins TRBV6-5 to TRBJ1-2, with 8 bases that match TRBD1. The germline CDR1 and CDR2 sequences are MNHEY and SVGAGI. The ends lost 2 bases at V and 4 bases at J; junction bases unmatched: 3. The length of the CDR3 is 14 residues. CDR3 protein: CASSYRQGPYGYTF. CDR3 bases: TGTGCCAGCAGTTACCGACAGGGGCCCTATGGCTACACCTTC.

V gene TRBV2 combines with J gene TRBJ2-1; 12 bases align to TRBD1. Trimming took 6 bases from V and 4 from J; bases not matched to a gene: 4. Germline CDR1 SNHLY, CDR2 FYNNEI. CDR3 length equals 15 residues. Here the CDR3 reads CASSAGQGAYNEQFF. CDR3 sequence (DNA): TGTGCCAGCAGCGCGGGACAGGGGGCTTACAATGAGCAGTTCTTC. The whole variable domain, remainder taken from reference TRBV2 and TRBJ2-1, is EPEVTQTPSHQVTQMGQEVILRCVPISNHLYFYWYRQILGQKVEFLVSFYNNEISEKSEIFDDQFSVERPDGSNFTLKIRSTKLEDSAMYFCASSAGQGAYNEQFFGPGTRLTVL.

CDR3 coding DNA: TGTGCCAGCTCATTCGACAGCTCCTATGGCTACACCTTC. This sequence encodes CASSFDSSYGYTF. The chain is built from TRBV18 and TRBJ1-2, with D maybe TRBD1 (5 bases). The V end lost 5 bases, the J end lost 4 bases, and 11 bases lay between the germline ends. CDR1 and CDR2 (germline): KGHSH, LQKENI. CDR3 length: 13 residues. The full variable domain, with the rest looked up from reference TRBV18 and TRBJ1-2, is NAGVMQNPRHLVRRRGQEARLRCSPMKGHSHVYWYRQLPEEGLKFMVYLQKENIIDESGMPKERFSAEFPKEGPSILRIQQVVRGDSAAYFCASSFDSSYGYTFGSGTRLTVV.

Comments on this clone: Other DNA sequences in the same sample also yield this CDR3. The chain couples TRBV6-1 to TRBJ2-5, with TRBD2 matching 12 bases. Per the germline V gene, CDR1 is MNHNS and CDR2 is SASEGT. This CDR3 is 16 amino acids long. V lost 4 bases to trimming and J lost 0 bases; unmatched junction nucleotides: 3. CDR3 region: CASSVLAGGYQETQYF. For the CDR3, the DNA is TGTGCCAGCAGTGTTCTAGCGGGAGGGTACCAAGAGACCCAGTACTTC.

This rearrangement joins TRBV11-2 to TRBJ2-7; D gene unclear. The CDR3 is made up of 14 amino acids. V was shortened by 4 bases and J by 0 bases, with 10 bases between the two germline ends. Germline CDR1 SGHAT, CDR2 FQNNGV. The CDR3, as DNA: TGTGCCAGCAGCTCTATTGCAGGCTCCTACGAGCAGTACTTC. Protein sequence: CASSSIAGSYEQYF.

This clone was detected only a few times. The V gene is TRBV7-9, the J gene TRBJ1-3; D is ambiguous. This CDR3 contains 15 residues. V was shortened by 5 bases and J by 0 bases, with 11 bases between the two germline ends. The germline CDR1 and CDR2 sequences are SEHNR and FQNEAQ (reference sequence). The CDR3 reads CASSGREGSGNTIYF. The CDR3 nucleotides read TGTGCCAGCAGCGGAAGAGAGGGCTCTGGAAACACCATATATTTT.

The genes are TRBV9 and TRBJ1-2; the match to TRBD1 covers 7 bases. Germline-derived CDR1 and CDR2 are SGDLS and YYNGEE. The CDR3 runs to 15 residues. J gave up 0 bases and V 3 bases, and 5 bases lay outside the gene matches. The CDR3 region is CASSGGQPTNYGYTF. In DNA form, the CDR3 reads TGTGCCAGCAGCGGGGGACAGCCTACTAACTATGGCTACACCTTC.